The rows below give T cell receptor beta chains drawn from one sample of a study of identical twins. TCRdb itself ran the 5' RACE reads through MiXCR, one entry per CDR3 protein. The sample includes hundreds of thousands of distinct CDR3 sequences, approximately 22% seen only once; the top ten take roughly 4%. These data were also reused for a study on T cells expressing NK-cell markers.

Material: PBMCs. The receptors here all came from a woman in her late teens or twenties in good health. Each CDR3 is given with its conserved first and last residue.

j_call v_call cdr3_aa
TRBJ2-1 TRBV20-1 CSARSSGHSYNEQFF
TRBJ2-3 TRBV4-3 CASSSSGRSSTDTQYF
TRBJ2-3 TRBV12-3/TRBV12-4 CASSSGGRGPDTQYF
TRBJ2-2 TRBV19 CASSIALHLPKSNTGELFF
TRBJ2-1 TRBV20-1 CSARALVDRVEQFF
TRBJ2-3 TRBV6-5 CASSYLVGSGRVSDTQYF
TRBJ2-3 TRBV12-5 CASGPGGSTDTQYF
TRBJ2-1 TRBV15 CATSSRGSGGAKADEQFF
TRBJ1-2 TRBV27 CASSAEGRYGYTF
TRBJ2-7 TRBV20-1 CSGTTGAPYEQYF
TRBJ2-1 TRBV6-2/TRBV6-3 CASRDRAYNEQFF
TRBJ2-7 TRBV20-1 CSALIAGGPFEQYF
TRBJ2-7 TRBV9 CASSLRDYSYEQYF
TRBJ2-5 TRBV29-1 CSVEGLAGAEGETQYF
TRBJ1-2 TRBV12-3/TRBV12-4 CASSGRDGYTF
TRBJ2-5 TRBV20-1 CSARARERQETQYF